The 16 T cell receptor beta chains listed next were all sequenced from one sample in a study of T cell changes during pregnancy in multiple sclerosis. Produced via immunoSEQ multiplex PCR; TCRdb's table is partial and in-frame only. Of about 62,000 clones detected, about 90% appear once; the ten largest clones hold around 2.5%. Material: peripheral blood, obtained in the second trimester of pregnancy. The source is a female donor in good health, enrolled as a control in a pregnancy study.

The CDR3 DNA follows: TGCGCCAGCAGCCGGGATGGAGCTCAAGAGACCCAGTACTTC. Translated: CASSRDGAQETQYF. This rearrangement joins TRBV5-1 to TRBJ2-5, with D tentatively TRBD2 (5 bases). CDR3 length: 14 residues. Looked up from germline, CDR1 is SGHRS and CDR2 is YFSETQ. V was shortened by 4 bases and J by 2 bases, with 12 bases between the two germline ends. The variable domain in full, with the rest retrieved from reference TRBV5-1 and TRBJ2-5, is KAGVTQTPRYLIKTRGQQVTLSCSPISGHRSVSWYQQTPGQGLQFLFEYFSETQRNKGNFPGRFSGRQFSNSRSEMNVSTLELGDSALYLCASSRDGAQETQYFGPGTRLLVL.

The V and J genes are TRBV7-6 and TRBJ2-1, with 8 bases aligning to TRBD2. This CDR3 is 16 amino acids long. V lost 3 bases to trimming and J lost 5 bases; unmatched junction nucleotides: 9. Germline-derived CDR1 and CDR2 are SGHVS and FNYEAQ. The chain's CDR3 is CASSFELIAGHNEQFF. The DNA for the CDR3 is TGTGCCAGCAGCTTTGAATTAATAGCGGGGCACAATGAGCAGTTCTTC. The full variable domain, rest sourced from reference TRBV7-6 and TRBJ2-1, is GAGVSQSPRYKVTKRGQDVALRCDPISGHVSLYWYRQALGQGPEFLTYFNYEAQQDKSGLPNDRFSAERPEGSISTLTIQRTEQRDSAMYRCASSFELIAGHNEQFFGPGTRLTVL.

The chain has TRBV5-1 and TRBJ2-3, with 10 bases matching TRBD1. Per the germline V gene, CDR1 is SGHRS and CDR2 is YFSETQ. Trimming removed 3 bases from V and 0 bases from J; junction bases left unmatched: 10. This CDR3 is 18 amino acids long. CDR3 nucleotide sequence: TGCGCCAGCAGCTCTTCCAAGACAGGGGGCCGTAGCACAGATACGCAGTATTTT. This encodes CASSSSKTGGRSTDTQYF.

This chain joins TRBV5-4 and TRBJ2-7, with D possibly TRBD2 on 6 matching bases. V lost 4 bases and J 6 bases, leaving 11 bases between the germline ends. The CDR3 is 12 residues long. Germline V CDR1 and CDR2: SGHNT, YYREEE (reference sequence). As DNA, the CDR3 is TGTGCCAGCAGCCCTGGGACTTTCGAGCAGTACTTC. Its translation is CASSPGTFEQYF.

The chain recombines TRBV6-5 with TRBJ2-5; no firm D call. Trimming shortened V by 8 bases and J by 2 bases, and 9 bases separated the two germline ends. Germline values: CDR1 MNHEY, CDR2 SVGAGI. The CDR3 is 12 amino acids. The CDR3 DNA is TGTGCCAGCGCGGCGCGGCAAGAGACCCAGTACTTC. Protein product: CASAARQETQYF.

V is TRBV25-1 and J is TRBJ2-5; 8 bases align to TRBD1. J gave up 3 bases and V 3 bases, and 12 bases lay outside the gene matches. The CDR3 is 17 amino acids. Germline assignment: CDR1 MGHDK and CDR2 SYGVNS. The CDR3 DNA reads TGTGCCAGCAGTGATGGGTTTACGGACAGGGCCAAAGAGACCCAGTACTTC. Amino acid sequence: CASSDGFTDRAKETQYF.

The gene calls are TRBV7-3 and TRBJ2-3; the D gene is possibly TRBD1 (5 bases). Trimming shortened V by 4 bases and J by 2 bases, and 10 bases separated the two germline ends. The CDR3 loop spans 14 amino acids. From germline, CDR1 is SGHTA and CDR2 FQGTGA. The DNA for the CDR3 is TGTGCCAGCAGCTCCACAGGTTACACAGATACGCAGTATTTT. Translating gives CASSSTGYTDTQYF. Complete variable domain (other parts from reference TRBV7-3 and TRBJ2-3): GAGVSQTPSNKVTEKGKYVELRCDPISGHTALYWYRQSLGQGPEFLIYFQGTGAADDSGLPNDRFFAVRPEGSVSTLKIQRTERGDSAVYLCASSSTGYTDTQYFGPGTRLTVL.

The CDR3, as DNA: TGTGCCAGCAGCTTAAACAAAATAGGGACTCTTTACAATGAGCAGTTCTTC. Protein: CASSLNKIGTLYNEQFF. The chain has TRBV7-3 and TRBJ2-1, with D tentatively TRBD2 (6 bases). This CDR3 is built from 17 residues. Trimming took off 1 base at V and 4 bases at J, with 17 bases between the two ends. Per germline, CDR1 SGHTA and CDR2 FQGTGA. The whole variable domain, remainder taken from reference TRBV7-3 and TRBJ2-1, is GAGVSQTPSNKVTEKGKYVELRCDPISGHTALYWYRQSLGQGPEFLIYFQGTGAADDSGLPNDRFFAVRPEGSVSTLKIQRTERGDSAVYLCASSLNKIGTLYNEQFFGPGTRLTVL.

The genes are TRBV30 and TRBJ2-7; maybe TRBD1 (6 bases). The V gene's germline CDR1 is GTSNPN and CDR2 SVGIG (reference sequence). Trimming removed 4 bases from V and 5 bases from J, with 9 bases in between. This CDR3 is built from 11 residues. CDR3 nucleotides: TGTGCCTGGAACAGGGCAAACGAGCAGTACTTC. Translating it yields CAWNRANEQYF.

V is TRBV5-6 and J is TRBJ1-4, with 7 bases aligning to TRBD1. Per the germline V gene, CDR1 is SGHDT and CDR2 is YYEEEE. Trimming removed 4 bases from V and 1 base from J; junction bases left unmatched: 4. This CDR3 region has 15 residues. The chain's CDR3 is CASSNNRGTNEKLFF. The DNA of the CDR3 is TGTGCCAGCAGCAATAACAGGGGAACTAATGAAAAACTGTTTTTT.

As to this clone: One end of the junction is discordant with germline, which a read error may explain. The rearrangement joins TRBV6-1 to TRBJ1-4; TRBD1 matches at 9 bases. Germline V CDR1 and CDR2: MNHNS, SASEGT. The CDR3 covers 16 residues. The CDR3 is CASSQATGTGNEKLFF. The CDR3 region has the DNA TGTGCCAGCAGTCAAGCCACCGGGACAGGGAACGAAAAACTGTTTTTT.

V and J are TRBV4-1 and TRBJ1-1; unclear D gene. Between the trimmed V and J ends, which lost 2 bases and 2 bases, there was a span of 12 bases. CDR1 is MGHRA, CDR2 YSYEKL, per germline. The CDR3 loop spans 15 amino acids. CDR3 bases: TGCGCCAGCAGCCAAAGTTTCCGGGGAAACACTGAAGCTTTCTTT. Protein: CASSQSFRGNTEAFF.

The V gene is TRBV7-8, the J gene TRBJ2-7, with no clear D. V lost 0 bases and J 1 base, leaving 4 bases between the germline ends. Germline loops: CDR1 SGHVS, CDR2 FQNEAQ. The CDR3 is 13 residues long. CDR3 residues: CASSLAQSYEQYF. The DNA for the CDR3 is TGTGCCAGCAGCTTAGCACAGTCCTACGAGCAGTACTTC. Complete variable domain (other parts from reference TRBV7-8 and TRBJ2-7): GAGVSQSPRYKVAKRGQDVALRCDPISGHVSLFWYQQALGQGPEFLTYFQNEAQLDKSGLPSDRFFAERPEGSVSTLKIQRTQQEDSAVYLCASSLAQSYEQYFGPGTRLTVT.

DNA of the CDR3: TGTGCCAGTAGGCGTAAAGCGGGAGGGGACACCGGGGAGCTGTTTTTT. This codes for CASRRKAGGDTGELFF. The chain employs TRBV19 and TRBJ2-2, with TRBD2 matching 10 bases. V lost 6 bases, J lost 3 bases, and 7 bases stayed unmatched. This CDR3 contains 16 residues. Germline V gene lookup returns CDR1 LNHDA and CDR2 SQIVND (reference sequence).

This clone has a single count. The chain links TRBV2 to TRBJ2-5, with 10 bases aligning to TRBD2. The J segment lost 5 bases and the V segment lost 10 bases, leaving 10 bases of the junction unmatched. The germline gives CDR1 SNHLY, CDR2 FYNNEI. There are 14 residues in the CDR3. This CDR3 reads CATTGLAAGETQYF. As DNA, the CDR3 is TGTGCCACCACAGGACTAGCGGCAGGGGAGACCCAGTACTTC. Combining the CDR3 with reference TRBV2 and TRBJ2-5 gives the whole variable domain EPEVTQTPSHQVTQMGQEVILRCVPISNHLYFYWYRQILGQKVEFLVSFYNNEISEKSEIFDDQFSVERPDGSNFTLKIRSTKLEDSAMYFCATTGLAAGETQYFGPGTRLLVL.

The V and J genes are TRBV7-9 and TRBJ2-4, with D possibly matching TRBD2 (5 bases). With 5 bases removed from V and 7 bases from J, the gap between germline ends came to 18 bases. This CDR3 comprises 15 residues. Per germline, CDR1 SEHNR and CDR2 FQNEAQ (reference sequence). CDR3 sequence: CASSAPAGPGNIQYF. The CDR3 bases are TGTGCCAGCAGCGCGCCTGCCGGACCGGGGAACATTCAGTACTTC.